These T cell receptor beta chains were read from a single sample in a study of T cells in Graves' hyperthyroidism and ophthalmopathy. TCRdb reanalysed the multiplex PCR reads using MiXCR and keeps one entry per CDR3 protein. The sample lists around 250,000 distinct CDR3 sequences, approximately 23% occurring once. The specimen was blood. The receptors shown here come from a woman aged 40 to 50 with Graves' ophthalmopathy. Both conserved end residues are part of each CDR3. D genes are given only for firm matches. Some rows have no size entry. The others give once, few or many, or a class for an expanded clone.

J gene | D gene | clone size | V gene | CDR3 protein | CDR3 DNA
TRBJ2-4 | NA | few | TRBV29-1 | CSAGATSQAKNIQYF | TGCAGCGCGGGGGCTACTAGCCAAGCCAAAAACATTCAGTACTTC
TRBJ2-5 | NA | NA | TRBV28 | CASSAQGGRETQYF | TGTGCCAGCAGTGCACAGGGAGGGCGAGAGACCCAGTACTTC
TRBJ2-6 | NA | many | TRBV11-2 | CASSLGFGTGANVLTF | TGTGCCAGCAGCTTAGGATTCGGGACTGGGGCCAACGTCCTGACTTTC
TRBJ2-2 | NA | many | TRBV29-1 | CSVDRGPNTGELFF | TGCAGCGTTGATCGGGGGCCGAACACCGGGGAGCTGTTTTTT
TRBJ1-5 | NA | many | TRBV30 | CAWSGTASNQPQHF | TGTGCCTGGAGTGGAACGGCTAGCAATCAGCCCCAGCATTTT
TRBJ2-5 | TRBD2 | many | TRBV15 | CATSKGTSGLQETQYF | TGTGCCACCAGCAAGGGGACTAGCGGCCTACAAGAGACCCAGTACTTC
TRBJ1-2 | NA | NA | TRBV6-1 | CASSGNGSRRGYTF | TGTGCCAGCAGTGGGAACGGCTCCAGGAGGGGCTACACCTTC
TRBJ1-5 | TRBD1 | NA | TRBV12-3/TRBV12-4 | CASTGGKQPQHF | TGTGCCAGCACAGGGGGGAAGCAGCCCCAGCATTTT
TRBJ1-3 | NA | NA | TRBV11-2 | CASSLDRAHSGNTIYF | TGTGCCAGCAGCTTAGACAGGGCCCACTCTGGAAACACCATATATTTT
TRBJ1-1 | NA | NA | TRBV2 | CDSSEDEAYF | TGTGACAGCAGTGAAGATGAAGCTTACTTT
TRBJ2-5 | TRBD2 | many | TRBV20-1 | CSARGGSGSQETQYF | TGCAGTGCTAGAGGCGGTAGCGGGAGTCAAGAGACCCAGTACTTC
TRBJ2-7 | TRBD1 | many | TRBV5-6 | CASSSGTGGPYEQYF | TGTGCCAGCAGCTCGGGGACAGGGGGACCCTACGAGCAGTACTTC
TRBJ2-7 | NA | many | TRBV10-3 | CAISEEVSYEQYF | TGTGCCATCAGTGAGGAGGTCTCCTACGAGCAGTACTTC
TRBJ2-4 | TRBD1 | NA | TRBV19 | CASSSLDRVAKNIQYF | TGTGCCAGTAGTAGCTTGGACAGGGTGGCCAAAAACATTCAGTACTTC
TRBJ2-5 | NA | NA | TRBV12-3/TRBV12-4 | CASSLVGGPAETQYF | TGTGCCAGCAGTTTAGTCGGGGGACCCGCCGAGACCCAGTACTTC
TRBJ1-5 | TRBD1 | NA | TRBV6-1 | CASSEGSQGVWSNQPQHF | TGTGCCAGCAGTGAGGGATCACAGGGGGTCTGGAGCAATCAGCCCCAGCATTTT
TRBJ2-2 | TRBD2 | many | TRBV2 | CASSEAGGGLGELFF | TGTGCCAGCAGTGAAGCAGGCGGGGGGCTCGGGGAGCTGTTTTTT
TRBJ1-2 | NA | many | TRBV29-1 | CSVQGNAGYTF | TGCAGCGTACAAGGGAACGCTGGCTACACCTTC
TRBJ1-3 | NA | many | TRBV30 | CAWDPPWSNTIYF | TGTGCCTGGGACCCTCCCTGGAGCAACACCATATATTTT
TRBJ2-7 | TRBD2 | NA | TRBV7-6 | CASSPRGLAGDSYEQYF | TGTGCCAGCAGCCCGCGGGGACTAGCGGGGGACTCCTACGAGCAGTACTTC
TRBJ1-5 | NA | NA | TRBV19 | CASQTAGAYSNQPQHF | TGTGCCAGTCAGACGGCAGGGGCATATAGCAATCAGCCCCAGCATTTT
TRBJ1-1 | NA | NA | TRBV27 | CASSLGLGSISTEAFF | TGTGCCAGCAGTTTAGGTTTAGGCTCTATATCCACTGAAGCTTTCTTT
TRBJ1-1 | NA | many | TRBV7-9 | CASSPWGGTEAFF | TGTGCCAGCAGCCCTTGGGGAGGCACTGAAGCTTTCTTT
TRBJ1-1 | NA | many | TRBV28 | CASSLHTTRKAFF | TGTGCCAGCAGTCTCCACACTACACGAAAGGCTTTCTTT
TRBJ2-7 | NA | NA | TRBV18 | CASSAGASAYEQYF | TGTGCCAGCTCAGCGGGCGCTAGCGCATACGAGCAGTACTTC
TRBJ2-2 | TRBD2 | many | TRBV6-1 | CASKGLAGGLGGELFF | TGTGCCAGCAAAGGACTAGCGGGAGGTCTGGGCGGGGAGCTGTTTTTT
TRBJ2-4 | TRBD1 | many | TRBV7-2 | CASSLRQGALAKNIQYF | TGTGCCAGCAGCTTAAGACAGGGGGCTTTAGCCAAAAACATTCAGTACTTC
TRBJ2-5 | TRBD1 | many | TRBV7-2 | CASSAGQGGGETQYF | TGTGCCAGCAGCGCGGGACAGGGAGGGGGAGAGACCCAGTACTTC
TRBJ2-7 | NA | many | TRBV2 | CASREGSYEQYF | TGTGCCAGCAGGGAGGGCTCCTACGAGCAGTACTTC
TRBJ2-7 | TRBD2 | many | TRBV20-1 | CSAPSGYEQYF | TGCAGTGCCCCTAGCGGCTACGAGCAGTACTTC
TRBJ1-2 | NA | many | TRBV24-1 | CATSDLVGGYTF | TGTGCCACCAGTGATTTGGTTGGTGGCTACACCTTC
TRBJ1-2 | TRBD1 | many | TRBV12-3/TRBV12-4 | CASSFGPGQGGYGYTF | TGTGCCAGCAGTTTTGGACCCGGACAGGGGGGCTATGGCTACACCTTC
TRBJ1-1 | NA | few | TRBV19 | CASSSVRWGTEAFF | TGTGCCAGTAGTTCCGTCCGGTGGGGGACTGAAGCTTTCTTT
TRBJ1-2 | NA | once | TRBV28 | CASSLSLRANYGYTF | TGTGCCAGCAGTTTATCCCTCAGAGCTAACTATGGCTACACCTTC
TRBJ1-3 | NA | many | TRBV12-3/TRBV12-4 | CASKLGEAPNTIYF | TGTGCCAGCAAACTCGGGGAGGCCCCAAACACCATATATTTT
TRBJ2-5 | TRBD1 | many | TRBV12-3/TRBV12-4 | CATQFNQGVRETQYF | TGTGCCACCCAGTTTAACCAGGGGGTTAGAGAGACCCAGTACTTC
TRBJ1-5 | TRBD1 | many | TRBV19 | CASSIDRGSSQPQHF | TGTGCCAGTAGTATTGACAGGGGTAGCAGTCAGCCCCAGCATTTT
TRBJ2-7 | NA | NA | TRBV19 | CASSLEGTRPEQYF | TGTGCCAGTAGTCTAGAAGGGACCCGTCCTGAGCAGTACTTC
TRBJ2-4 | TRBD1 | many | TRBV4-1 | CASSQPGQGLAKNIQYF | TGCGCCAGCAGCCAACCCGGACAGGGCCTGGCCAAAAACATTCAGTACTTC
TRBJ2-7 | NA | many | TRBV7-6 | CASSLVGFGGGSYEQYF | TGTGCCAGCAGCTTAGTCGGTTTCGGGGGAGGCTCCTACGAGCAGTACTTC
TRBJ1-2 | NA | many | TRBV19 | CASLGGQGGGGYTF | TGTGCCAGCCTTGGTGGGCAGGGTGGAGGCGGCTACACCTTC
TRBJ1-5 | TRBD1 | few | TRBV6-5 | CASSFRPGQSNQPQHF | TGTGCCAGCAGTTTTCGCCCGGGACAGAGCAATCAGCCCCAGCATTTT
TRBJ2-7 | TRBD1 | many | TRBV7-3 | CASSFSGTGYEQYF | TGTGCCAGCAGCTTCTCCGGGACAGGCTACGAGCAGTACTTC
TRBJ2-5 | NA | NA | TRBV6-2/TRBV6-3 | CASSYGLDQGRPETQYF | TGTGCCAGCAGTTACGGGTTGGATCAAGGCCGGCCGGAGACCCAGTACTTC